Listed here are 18 T cell receptor beta chains from one sample, sequenced in a study of T cells in Graves' hyperthyroidism and ophthalmopathy. TCR beta CDR3 regions were amplified from RNA transcripts. HTBI primers were employed in a first-round RT-PCR of the TCR CDR3. Via MiXCR, TCRdb re-called the multiplex PCR reads, giving one row per CDR3 protein. The table shows over 700,000 distinct CDR3 sequences, with 35% to 45% occurring only once. Sequencing input: blood. Every receptor here comes from a man aged 18 to 30 with Graves' hyperthyroidism.

This chain joins TRBV6-5 and TRBJ2-5; the D gene is possibly TRBD2 (6 bases). The CDR3 extends over 14 amino acids. CDR1 and CDR2 from the germline V gene are MNHEY and SVGAGI. V was shortened by 2 bases and J by 3 bases, with 10 bases between the two germline ends. The CDR3: CASSYGTAKETQYF. The CDR3 nucleotides read TGTGCCAGCAGTTACGGGACTGCGAAAGAGACCCAGTACTTC.

This clonotype showed up many times. CDR3 nucleotides: TGTGCCAGCAGACGGGGCACCGGGGAGCTGTTTTTT. Protein product: CASRRGTGELFF. This chain uses TRBV2 with TRBJ2-2, with a possible D match to TRBD2 (5 bases). CDR1 and CDR2 from the germline V gene are SNHLY and FYNNEI. The CDR3 loop spans 12 amino acids. Between the trimmed V and J ends, which lost 6 bases and 4 bases, there was a span of 6 bases.

The rearrangement joins TRBV11-2 to TRBJ2-7, with D perhaps TRBD2 (6 bases). V lost 2 bases to trimming and J lost 0 bases, with 14 bases between them. Germline V gene sequence: CDR1 SGHAT, CDR2 FQNNGV. The CDR3 length is 16 residues. The DNA of the CDR3 is TGTGCCAGCAGCTTATGGGTCGGGGGACTCTCCTACGAGCAGTACTTC. Translated, it gives CASSLWVGGLSYEQYF.

The J gene is TRBJ1-1, the V gene TRBV4-1; a possible D gene is TRBD1 (5 bases). In germline, CDR1 is MGHRA, CDR2 YSYEKL. CDR3 length: 14 amino acids. The V end was cut by 3 bases, the J end by 4 bases, with 12 bases between. The CDR3 nucleotides are TGCGCCAGCAGCCACGACCAGGGCGGCACTGAAGCTTTCTTT. It yields the protein CASSHDQGGTEAFF.

This clonotype appeared a few times. The chain uses TRBV7-3 and TRBJ2-7; D is possibly TRBD1 or TRBD2 (5 bases each). Germline V gene sequence: CDR1 SGHTA, CDR2 FQGTGA. The CDR3 contains 15 residues. V lost 2 bases to trimming and J lost 7 bases, with 18 bases between them. DNA for the CDR3: TGTGCCAGCAGCTTAGACGGGACCCTGCCATGGGAGCAGTACTTC. It yields the protein CASSLDGTLPWEQYF.

This chain links TRBV7-9 with TRBJ2-7; no definite D call. V was trimmed by 4 bases and J by 6 bases, leaving 13 bases between them. The CDR3 consists of 13 residues. Germline-derived CDR1 and CDR2 are SEHNR and FQNEAQ (reference sequence). The CDR3 is CASSWGTLAEQYF. CDR3 nucleotides: TGTGCCAGCAGCTGGGGTACCCTTGCCGAGCAGTACTTC.

With respect to this clonotype: This may be a read error: a much more frequent sequence differs by one nucleotide. V and J are TRBV6-4 and TRBJ1-1; D not certain. CDR3 length equals 11 residues. Germline values: CDR1 MRHNA, CDR2 SNTAGT. The V gene lost 3 bases and the J gene lost 7 bases, with 6 bases spanning the gap. CDR3 sequence reads: CASSDGNEAFF. CDR3 coding DNA: TGTGCCAGCAGTGATGGGAATGAAGCTTTCTTT.

V gene TRBV19 combines with J gene TRBJ2-5; 9 bases are shared with TRBD2. CDR3 length: 16 residues. Germline lookup yields CDR1 LNHDA and CDR2 SQIVND (reference sequence). The V and J ends lost 6 bases and 2 bases, in that order; junction bases with no gene match: 10. CDR3: CASSHPTSGTQETQYF. In DNA form, the CDR3 reads TGTGCCAGTAGCCACCCGACTAGCGGAACACAAGAGACCCAGTACTTC.

The rearrangement uses TRBV15 and TRBJ1-5; D gene uncertain. Trimming removed 5 bases from V and 14 bases from J, with 19 bases in between. The germline CDR1 and CDR2 sequences are LNHNV and YYDKDF (reference sequence). The CDR3 extends over 13 amino acids. DNA of the CDR3: TGTGCCACCAGCGAGCGGACTAGCAGCTACGAGCATTTT. Amino acids: CATSERTSSYEHF.

This clonotype was counted ten times or more. The CDR3 nucleotides are TGTGCCAGCAGTGACCCCGGTGAAGGTCCCTATGGCTACACCTTC. Protein product: CASSDPGEGPYGYTF. The chain has TRBV2 and TRBJ1-2; D remains unclear. Germline V gene data show CDR1 as SNHLY and CDR2 as FYNNEI. Deletions cut 3 bases from V and 4 bases from J, with 15 bases between. This CDR3 is built from 15 residues.

This clonotype was counted at least ten times. The chain combines TRBV12-3 or TRBV12-4 with TRBJ1-4; D not resolved. The length of the CDR3 is 11 residues. The V and J ends lost 4 bases and 11 bases respectively, with 8 bases between them. The chain's CDR3 is CASSSTLKLFF. The CDR3 DNA follows: TGTGCCAGCAGTTCGACACTCAAACTGTTTTTT.

This clonotype has ten or more counts. The chain uses TRBV19 and TRBJ1-5; D gene ambiguous. The CDR3 contains 12 residues. In germline, CDR1 is LNHDA, CDR2 SQIVND (reference sequence). Trimming took 9 bases from V and 0 from J, leaving 6 bases between them. In DNA form, the CDR3 reads TGTGCCAGCAGCTATAGCAATCAGCCCCAGCATTTT. This translates into CASSYSNQPQHF. Full variable domain (outside the CDR3, taken from reference TRBV19 and TRBJ1-5): DGGITQSPKYLFRKEGQNVTLSCEQNLNHDAMYWYRQDPGQGLRLIYYSQIVNDFQKGDIAEGYSVSREKKESFPLTVTSAQKNPTAFYLCASSYSNQPQHFGDGTRLSIL.

The genes are TRBV5-6 and TRBJ1-1; D call uncertain. The V end lost 4 bases, the J end lost 1 base, and 8 bases lay between the germline ends. The germline V gene encodes CDR1 SGHDT and CDR2 YYEEEE. The CDR3 extends over 13 amino acids. CDR3 nucleotide sequence: TGTGCCAGCAGCCCAAACCAGAACACTGAAGCTTTCTTT. As protein: CASSPNQNTEAFF.

This clonotype was seen a few times. The chain employs TRBV6-5 and TRBJ1-2, with TRBD1 matching over 8 bases. The germline V gene encodes CDR1 MNHEY and CDR2 SVGAGI. Germline trimming cut 4 bases from V and 8 bases from J; bases unmatched to any gene: 12. CDR3 length: 15 amino acids. CDR3 nucleotide sequence: TGTGCCAGCAGTTCGGATATGACAGGGGAGGCGGGCTACACCTTC. Translation: CASSSDMTGEAGYTF.

The chain carries TRBV12-3 or TRBV12-4 and TRBJ2-7; D may match TRBD1 or TRBD2 (6 bases each). The length of the CDR3 is 13 residues. The V end was cut by 3 bases, the J end by 9 bases, with 15 bases between. CDR3 region: CASSFGGPGGQYF. Written as DNA, the CDR3 is TGTGCCAGCAGTTTCGGGGGCCCCGGAGGGCAGTACTTC.

V gene TRBV2 combines with J gene TRBJ2-2; 13 nucleotides line up with TRBD2. Germline V gives CDR1 SNHLY, CDR2 FYNNEI. The CDR3 sequence is 16 residues long. Trimming cost V 6 bases and J 1 base; bases outside gene matches: 2. The CDR3 reads CASRGTSGKNTGELFF. The CDR3 DNA reads as TGTGCCAGCAGGGGGACTAGCGGGAAGAACACCGGGGAGCTGTTTTTT.

This clonotype has a count of ten or more. The chain links TRBV5-1 to TRBJ1-5, with TRBD1 matching over 7 bases. V lost 4 bases, J lost 7 bases, and 11 bases stayed unmatched. Germline loops: CDR1 SGHRS, CDR2 YFSETQ. This CDR3 region has 15 residues. CDR3 sequence (DNA): TGCGCCAGCAGCAGATACAGGGGCAGCAGGCAGCCCCAGCATTTT. This sequence encodes CASSRYRGSRQPQHF. Drawing the rest from reference TRBV5-1 and TRBJ1-5, the complete variable domain is KAGVTQTPRYLIKTRGQQVTLSCSPISGHRSVSWYQQTPGQGLQFLFEYFSETQRNKGNFPGRFSGRQFSNSRSEMNVSTLELGDSALYLCASSRYRGSRQPQHFGDGTRLSIL.

This clonotype was picked up a small number of times. The rearrangement joins TRBV5-4 to TRBJ1-1, with TRBD1 identical over 8 bases. CDR1 SGHNT and CDR2 YYREEE come from the germline V gene (reference sequence). The CDR3 totals 14 residues. V dropped 7 bases and J dropped 5; count of bases not matched to a gene: 10. In DNA form, the CDR3 reads TGTGCCAGCCTCCCCGCTACAGGGGGGACTGAAGCTTTCTTT. It yields the protein CASLPATGGTEAFF.